These T cell receptor beta chains were read from a single sample in a study of cytomegalovirus exposure and HLA in healthy donors. Generated by immunoSEQ multiplex PCR, the TCRdb table keeps only in-frame clones and is missing some. The data show 99,000 or so clones, with approximately 80% seen just once and around 1.3% held by the top ten. The sample consisted of PBMCs. Receptor source: a man aged 30 to 45 in good health and CMV-seronegative. Both conserved end residues are part of each CDR3. For some rows the clone size is stated as once, few or many, or as a class when expanded; others skip it.

TRBV7-2,TRBJ2-1,NA,CASSSGTPPSQFF
TRBV14,TRBJ2-7,NA,CASSPTGPGYYEQYF
TRBV4-3,TRBJ2-1,NA,CASSQGSMAGEQFF
TRBV5-6,TRBJ1-1,NA,CASSHPITGGLGTEAFF
TRBV28,TRBJ2-7,NA,CASSLTSGVYEQYF
TRBV10-2,TRBJ1-6,NA,CASSESRVSPLHF
TRBV4-3,TRBJ2-7,NA,CASSQDGTATYEQYF
TRBV6-1,TRBJ1-5,once,CASSEGQYSNQPQHF
TRBV29-1,TRBJ1-1,NA,CSVEWGAEAFF
TRBV5-8,TRBJ2-7,few,CASSFLTGSSYEQYF
TRBV19,TRBJ1-4,few,CASSTGATNEKLFF
TRBV10-3,TRBJ2-5,NA,CAIKGSGGAGETQYF
TRBV5-1,TRBJ2-1,NA,CASKLAGGDEQFF
TRBV9,TRBJ2-3,NA,CASSVAAGGTDTQYF
TRBV5-4,TRBJ2-5,NA,CASSGSQETQYF
TRBV19,TRBJ1-2,NA,CASSTSSQGARVYGYTF
TRBV7-9,TRBJ1-1,NA,CASQIGHTEAFF
TRBV2,TRBJ1-5,NA,CASSQEAGGNQPQHF
TRBV25-1,TRBJ2-7,once,CASSALGHQSSYEQYF
TRBV15,TRBJ2-1,NA,CATSRKTTLSSYNEQFF
TRBV28,TRBJ1-2,few,CASSRQGRPTYGYTF
TRBV5-1,TRBJ1-2,NA,CASSLAGSLGYTF
TRBV5-1,TRBJ1-3,NA,CASSLDWGDYRSGNTIYF
TRBV9,TRBJ2-5,NA,CASSSGGETQYF
TRBV2,TRBJ1-4,NA,CASSGDRPHTTNEKLFF
TRBV27,TRBJ2-5,NA,CASSLFGEETQYF
TRBV11-2,TRBJ2-5,NA,CASSLLRGGQETQYF
TRBV28,TRBJ2-3,NA,CASRETGGTDTQYF
TRBV5-1,TRBJ1-2,NA,CASSLADSTGPWGGYTF
TRBV5-1,TRBJ2-7,NA,CASSSSAYEQYF
TRBV9,TRBJ2-1,NA,CASSVGGTDYNEQFF